This TCR beta chain was identified during a study of blood T cell repertoires in COVID-19. Study summary: PBMCs, B-cell-depleted T cells, or T cells provided the cDNA or gDNA that made up the material.

Participants were aged about 18 to 90 years from approximately 25 US areas. This clone was detected once. There are 17 residues in the CDR3. CDR1 SEHNR and CDR2 FQNEAQ come from the germline V gene (reference sequence). Trimming pared 4 bases from V and 4 bases from J, leaving 17 bases between. Clones were sequenced by immunoSEQ multiplex PCR, and TCRdb holds only the in-frame ones, with some missing. The sample lists about 370,000 clones; approximately 90% were seen once. The sequence came from a man between 18 and 35 years old who had recovered from COVID-19. Sequencing was carried out using PBMCs or T cells enriched from blood (not recorded which). The rearrangement joins TRBV7-9 to TRBJ2-6, with a possible D match to TRBD1 (5 bases). The CDR3, as DNA: TGTGCCAGCAGCTGGCGGCTAGACAGCGCCGGGGCCAACGTCCTGACTTTC. Its translation: CASSWRLDSAGANVLTF.